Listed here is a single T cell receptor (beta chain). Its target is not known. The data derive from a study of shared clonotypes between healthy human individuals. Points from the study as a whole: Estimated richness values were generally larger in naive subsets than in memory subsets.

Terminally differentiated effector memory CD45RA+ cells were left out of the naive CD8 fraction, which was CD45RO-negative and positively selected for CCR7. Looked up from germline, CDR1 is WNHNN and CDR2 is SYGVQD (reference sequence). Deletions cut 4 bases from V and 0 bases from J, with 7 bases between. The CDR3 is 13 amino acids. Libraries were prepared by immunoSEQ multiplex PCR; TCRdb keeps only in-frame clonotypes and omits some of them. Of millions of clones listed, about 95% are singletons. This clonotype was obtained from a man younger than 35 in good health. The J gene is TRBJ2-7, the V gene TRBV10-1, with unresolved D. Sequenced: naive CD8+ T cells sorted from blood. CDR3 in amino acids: CASSGSASYEQYF. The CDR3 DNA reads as TGCGCCAGCAGTGGCAGTGCCTCCTACGAGCAGTACTTC.